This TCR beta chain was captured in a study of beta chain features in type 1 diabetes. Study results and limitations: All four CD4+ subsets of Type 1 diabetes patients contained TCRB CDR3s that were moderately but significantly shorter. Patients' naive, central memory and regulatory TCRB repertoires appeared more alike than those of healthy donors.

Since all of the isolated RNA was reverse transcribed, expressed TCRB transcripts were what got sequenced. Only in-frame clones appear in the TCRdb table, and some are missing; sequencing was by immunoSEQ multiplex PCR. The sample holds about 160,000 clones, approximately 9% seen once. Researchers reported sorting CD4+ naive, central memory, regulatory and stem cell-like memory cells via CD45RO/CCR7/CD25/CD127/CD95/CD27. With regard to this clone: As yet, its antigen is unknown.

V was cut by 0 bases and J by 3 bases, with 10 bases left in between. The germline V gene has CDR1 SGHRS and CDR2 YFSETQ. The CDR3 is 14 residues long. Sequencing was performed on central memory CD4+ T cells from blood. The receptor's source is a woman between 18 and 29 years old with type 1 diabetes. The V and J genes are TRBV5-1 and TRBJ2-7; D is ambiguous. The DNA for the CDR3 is TGCGCCAGCAGCTTGGTCACCAGGAACTACGAGCAGTACTTC. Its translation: CASSLVTRNYEQYF.